This TCR beta chain was captured by sequencing in a study of shared clonotypes between healthy human individuals. Looking at the study overall: The plates for each donor numbered three CD4 naive, three CD4 memory, two CD8 naive and one CD8 memory. Findings and limits, study-wide: An effect of sequencing depth on clonotype sharing among donors was expected.

Germline CDR1 reads ENHRY; CDR2 reads SYGVKD. CDR3 size: 13 residues. The ends were cut back, 2 bases at V and 5 bases at J, with 7 bases in the middle. Details on this clone: The antigen remains unidentified.

Profiled with immunoSEQ multiplex PCR; TCRdb holds only in-frame clones, not every one. Here the sample spans 100,000 or so clones, around 64% being singletons. Sample: memory CD8+ T cells sorted from blood. As for subset: CD45RO+ cells pooled with CCR7-negative TemRA cells. The sequence was obtained from a woman younger than 45 in good health. The chain combines TRBV10-3 with TRBJ2-1; D is ambiguous. DNA of the CDR3: TGTGCCATCAGTGAGAACCCTAACAATGAGCAGTTCTTC. Translated: CAISENPNNEQFF.